The text below deals with one T cell receptor beta chain. This entry comes from a study of control samples from healthy donors and cancer patients. Using immunoSEQ multiplex PCR, the repertoire was profiled, and TCRdb retains in-frame clones only, with some absent. The top ten hold approximately 9.4% of the sample, which has 65,000 to 90,000 clones, 75% to 90% seen once. V lost 3 bases to trimming and J lost 0 bases, with 5 bases between them. The CDR3 has 13 residues. Per germline, CDR1 LGHDT and CDR2 YNNKEL (reference sequence). This TCR was sampled from a woman aged 50 to 60 with colorectal cancer. What was sequenced was PBMCs. The rearrangement uses TRBV3-1 (or the pseudogene TRBV3-2) and TRBJ1-2; D gene unclear. CDR3 loop: CASSQDTNYGYTF. The CDR3 coding sequence is TGTGCCAGCAGCCAGGATACTAACTATGGCTACACCTTC.